The 20 T cell receptor beta chains below were found in one sample sequenced in a study of shared clonotypes between healthy human individuals. Profiled with immunoSEQ multiplex PCR; TCRdb holds only in-frame clones, not every one. The repertoire holds a few million clones, with 85% to 95% as singletons. Sequencing input: naive CD4+ T cells from PBMCs. Subset given: CD45RA+ positively selected. These receptors all stem from a man younger than 35 in good health. Some clones in this sample may be carry-over from other donors' samples.

The gene calls are TRBV2 and TRBJ2-2, with 11 bases fitting TRBD2. The CDR3 is 15 amino acids. Trimming took 6 bases from V and 7 from J; bases not matched to a gene: 7. Germline loops: CDR1 SNHLY, CDR2 FYNNEI. The CDR3 loop is CASRVAGGLVGELFF. The CDR3 region has the DNA TGTGCCAGCAGAGTAGCGGGAGGGTTGGTCGGGGAGCTGTTTTTT. Complete variable domain (other parts from reference TRBV2 and TRBJ2-2): EPEVTQTPSHQVTQMGQEVILRCVPISNHLYFYWYRQILGQKVEFLVSFYNNEISEKSEIFDDQFSVERPDGSNFTLKIRSTKLEDSAMYFCASRVAGGLVGELFFGEGSRLTVL.

The genes are TRBV7-6 and TRBJ2-1, with D hard to call. CDR1 and CDR2 from the germline V gene are SGHVS and FNYEAQ. Trimming took 7 bases from V and 8 from J, leaving 12 bases between them. This CDR3 region has 12 residues. The CDR3 bases are TGTGCCAGCAAGGGCCGTGTGGATGAGCAGTTCTTC. Protein: CASKGRVDEQFF.

A note on this clone: The sample holds other DNA sequences that translate to the same CDR3. The chain recombines TRBV18 with TRBJ2-7; D uncertain. CDR1 is KGHSH, CDR2 LQKENI, per germline. This CDR3 contains 13 residues. V lost 6 bases and J lost 7, with 16 bases in between. CDR3 loop: CASSSPSGYEQYF. CDR3 nucleotides: TGTGCCAGCTCTTCCCCGTCTGGTTATGAGCAGTACTTC.

CDR3 sequence (DNA): TGTGCCAGCAGCGCCGATTCCGGGACAACCACAGATACGCAGTATTTT. It encodes CASSADSGTTTDTQYF. This sequence joins TRBV9 and TRBJ2-3; maybe TRBD1 (6 bases). Germline CDR1 SGDLS, CDR2 YYNGEE. V was clipped by 3 bases and J by 2 bases, with 16 bases between them. The CDR3 is 16 residues long.

The V gene is TRBV11-3, the J gene TRBJ2-7, with unresolved D. Trimming took 1 base from V and 7 from J, leaving 11 bases between them. This CDR3 has 13 residues. The V gene's germline CDR1 is SGHNT and CDR2 YENEEA. CDR3 DNA: TGTGCCAGCAGCTTAGCGGCACCCTCGGAGCAGTACTTC. It codes for CASSLAAPSEQYF.

The V gene is TRBV7-8, the J gene TRBJ2-6; D possibly corresponds to TRBD1 (6 bases). The CDR3 runs to 17 residues. CDR1 is SGHVS and CDR2 is FQNEAQ in the germline V gene. V lost 4 bases to trimming and J lost 0 bases, with 13 bases between them. The CDR3 reads CASSWDMYHSGANVLTF. The CDR3, as DNA: TGTGCCAGCAGCTGGGACATGTACCACTCTGGGGCCAACGTCCTGACTTTC.

The CDR3 DNA reads as TGTGCCAGCAGACCCGCGACTAGCGGGATATGGGAGACCCAGTACTTC. Translating gives CASRPATSGIWETQYF. The chain joins TRBV5-4 to TRBJ2-5, with 11 bases fitting TRBD2. The length of the CDR3 is 16 residues. Looked up from germline, CDR1 is SGHNT and CDR2 is YYREEE (reference sequence). J was trimmed by 5 bases and V by 5 bases; bases with no gene match: 11.

The chain employs TRBV29-1 and TRBJ1-5; the D is unclear. V was cut by 6 bases and J by 1 base, with 13 bases left in between. The CDR3 extends over 14 amino acids. Germline lookup yields CDR1 SQVTM and CDR2 ANQGSEA. The CDR3 protein is CSVRSAGSNQPQHF. CDR3 coding DNA: TGCAGCGTCCGTAGTGCCGGAAGCAATCAGCCCCAGCATTTT.

This clone was seen just once. This chain uses TRBV6-5 with TRBJ2-4; D remains ambiguous. V was clipped by 6 bases and J by 0 bases, with 9 bases between them. The CDR3 runs 14 residues. Per germline, CDR1 MNHEY and CDR2 SVGAGI. CDR3 amino acids: CASRASQAKNIQYF. DNA for the CDR3: TGTGCCAGCAGGGCAAGCCAAGCCAAAAACATTCAGTACTTC.

The chain is built from TRBV19 and TRBJ1-1; no clear D gene. With 5 bases removed from V and 1 base from J, the gap between germline ends came to 8 bases. The CDR3 has 13 amino acids. Germline-derived CDR1 and CDR2 are LNHDA and SQIVND (reference sequence). The CDR3 here is CASSDRENTEAFF. The CDR3 nucleotides read TGTGCCAGTAGTGACCGGGAGAACACTGAAGCTTTCTTT. The full variable domain, rest sourced from reference TRBV19 and TRBJ1-1, is DGGITQSPKYLFRKEGQNVTLSCEQNLNHDAMYWYRQDPGQGLRLIYYSQIVNDFQKGDIAEGYSVSREKKESFPLTVTSAQKNPTAFYLCASSDRENTEAFFGQGTRLTVV.

The chain links TRBV4-1 to TRBJ2-7, with a possible D match to TRBD1 (6 bases). Germline CDR1 reads MGHRA; CDR2 reads YSYEKL. The germline V and J ends were trimmed by 4 bases and 4 bases, with 11 bases remaining between them. The CDR3 is 13 amino acids. DNA for the CDR3: TGCGCCAGCAGCCCCGGACAGATGTACGAGCAGTACTTC. Amino acid sequence: CASSPGQMYEQYF.

The V call is TRBV5-1, the J call TRBJ1-3, with 10 bases matching TRBD1. The CDR3 extends over 15 amino acids. CDR1 SGHRS and CDR2 YFSETQ come from the germline V gene. With 4 bases clipped from V and 4 bases from J, the junction kept 5 bases outside the gene matches. In DNA form, the CDR3 reads TGCGCCAGCAGCCAGACAGGGGGCTTCGGAAACACCATATATTTT. Translating it yields CASSQTGGFGNTIYF.

This clone appeared a few times. The conserved phenylalanine or tryptophan normally closing the CDR3 is absent here, so this likely arose from a read error. The limits of the CDR3 on the DNA are not certain, so only TCRdb's listed CDR3 is given. The gene calls are TRBV30 and TRBJ1-4; the table's D gene call, TRBD1, was not cross checked with the DNA. Germline lookup yields CDR1 GTSNPN and CDR2 SVGIG (reference sequence). Both ends counted, the CDR3 spans 8 residues. The CDR3 loop is CAWSVSGL.

This chain joins TRBV6-1 and TRBJ1-5; 7 bases agree with TRBD1. Trimming took 6 bases from V and 7 from J; bases not matched to a gene: 12. The germline V gene encodes CDR1 MNHNS and CDR2 SASEGT. The CDR3 sequence is 15 residues long. CDR3 nucleotide sequence: TGTGCCAGCAGCCCCTGGGTGAGGGGGCAACAGCCCCAGCATTTT. It is translated as CASSPWVRGQQPQHF.

CDR3 sequence reads: CVRSLPDRDTQYF. CDR3 coding DNA: TGTGTCAGAAGCCTTCCTGACCGGGATACGCAGTATTTT. The chain is built from TRBV7-5 and TRBJ2-3. TRBV7-5 is a known pseudogene. The CDR3 extends over 13 amino acids.

The rearrangement links TRBV9 to TRBJ2-5, with no clear D. This CDR3 contains 14 residues. Trimming cost V 1 base and J 3 bases, with 10 bases left between them. The V gene's germline CDR1 is SGDLS and CDR2 YYNGEE. The CDR3 DNA reads as TGTGCCAGCAGCGTATCGGAGTTGGAAGAGACCCAGTACTTC. The encoded protein is CASSVSELEETQYF.

As regards this clone: Other DNA sequences in this sample translate to the same CDR3. V is TRBV9 and J is TRBJ1-2; no clear D. Trimming took 0 bases from V and 2 from J, leaving 8 bases between them. Germline CDR1 is SGDLS and CDR2 is YYNGEE. CDR3 size: 14 residues. The DNA of the CDR3 is TGTGCCAGCAGCGTAGAGGGCAGGAACTATGGCTACACCTTC. This encodes CASSVEGRNYGYTF.

In the case of this clone: Other DNA sequences in the sample encode the same CDR3. J is TRBJ2-7 and V is TRBV30, with D maybe TRBD1 (5 bases). CDR3 length: 11 residues. Germline CDR1 GTSNPN, CDR2 SVGIG (reference sequence). V lost 5 bases, J lost 2 bases, and 7 bases lay in between. In DNA form, the CDR3 reads TGTGCCTGGTCAGGGACCTACGAGCAGTACTTC. It encodes CAWSGTYEQYF.

V and J are TRBV19 and TRBJ2-2; 7 nucleotides align to TRBD1. The CDR3 extends over 15 amino acids. Trimming removed 6 bases from V and 2 bases from J; junction bases left unmatched: 6. Looked up from germline, CDR1 is LNHDA and CDR2 is SQIVND (reference sequence). The CDR3 protein is CASSQDRINTGELFF. CDR3 coding DNA: TGTGCCAGTAGCCAGGACAGGATTAACACCGGGGAGCTGTTTTTT.

This clone was seen only a few times. The rearrangement links TRBV18 to TRBJ1-3; TRBD1 is a possible D gene (5 bases). Germline CDR1 reads KGHSH; CDR2 reads LQKENI. The CDR3 sequence is 16 residues long. Trimming left V 6 bases short and J 0 bases short, with 15 bases between. The chain's CDR3 is CASSQSGTLSGNTIYF. CDR3 nucleotides: TGTGCCAGCTCTCAATCCGGGACTCTCTCTGGAAACACCATATATTTT.